This is a list of T cell receptor beta chains from one sample in a study of T cell changes during pregnancy in multiple sclerosis. Assay used: immunoSEQ multiplex PCR; TCRdb lists only in-frame clones, some missing. The sample records under 80,000 clones, roughly 92% being singletons. This sample comprised peripheral blood, obtained before pregnancy. Receptors were obtained from a female donor with multiple sclerosis, enrolled in a pregnancy study. The CDR3 runs from the conserved cysteine through the conserved F or W. A D gene is named only where the DNA matches it firmly. Not every row has a clone size; where given, it reads once, few, many or a size class.

clone size: many
J gene: TRBJ1-2
D gene: -
V gene: TRBV5-1
CDR3 protein: CASSRDTANYGYTF
CDR3 DNA: TGCGCCAGCAGCCGGGACACCGCTAACTATGGCTACACCTTC

clone size: -
J gene: TRBJ2-7
D gene: -
V gene: TRBV13
CDR3 protein: CASSFAGAAPSLGYEQYF
CDR3 DNA: TGTGCCAGCAGTTTCGCGGGGGCGGCCCCCTCCCTTGGGTACGAGCAGTACTTC

clone size: -
J gene: TRBJ2-1
D gene: -
V gene: TRBV7-9
CDR3 protein: CASSLVLRSYNEQFF
CDR3 DNA: TGTGCCAGCAGCTTAGTTTTGCGCTCTTACAATGAGCAGTTCTTC

clone size: once
J gene: TRBJ2-7
D gene: TRBD2
V gene: TRBV7-2
CDR3 protein: CASSLGRTSDYEQYF
CDR3 DNA: TGTGCCAGCAGCTTAGGTCGGACTAGCGACTACGAGCAGTACTTC

clone size: -
J gene: TRBJ1-4
D gene: TRBD1
V gene: TRBV29-1
CDR3 protein: CSVRQGINEKLFF
CDR3 DNA: TGCAGCGTTCGACAGGGAATTAATGAAAAACTGTTTTTT

clone size: -
J gene: TRBJ1-2
D gene: TRBD1
V gene: TRBV4-3
CDR3 protein: CASSVYRDSNYGYTF
CDR3 DNA: TGCGCCAGCAGCGTTTACCGGGACAGCAACTATGGCTACACCTTC

clone size: -
J gene: TRBJ1-2
D gene: -
V gene: TRBV6-5
CDR3 protein: CASRPDGGNYGYTF
CDR3 DNA: TGTGCCAGCAGGCCCGACGGAGGCAACTATGGCTACACCTTC

clone size: -
J gene: TRBJ2-3
D gene: TRBD2
V gene: TRBV7-9
CDR3 protein: CASSSGTSSSTGDTQYF
CDR3 DNA: TGTGCCAGCAGCTCCGGGACTAGTAGCTCCACGGGGGATACGCAGTATTTT

clone size: -
J gene: TRBJ2-3
D gene: TRBD1
V gene: TRBV6-4
CDR3 protein: CASSPTGEIDTQYF
CDR3 DNA: TGTGCCAGCAGCCCGACAGGGGAGATAGATACGCAGTATTTT

clone size: -
J gene: TRBJ1-4
D gene: -
V gene: TRBV9
CDR3 protein: CASSVDEGATNEKLFF
CDR3 DNA: TGTGCCAGCAGCGTAGATGAGGGAGCAACTAATGAAAAACTGTTTTTT

clone size: -
J gene: TRBJ1-2
D gene: TRBD1
V gene: TRBV5-4
CDR3 protein: CASSIRQGNYGYTF
CDR3 DNA: TGTGCCAGCAGCATTAGACAGGGTAACTATGGCTACACCTTC

clone size: -
J gene: TRBJ1-5
D gene: -
V gene: TRBV10-3
CDR3 protein: CAISEPGGGQPQHF
CDR3 DNA: TGTGCCATCAGTGAACCCGGGGGGGGCCAGCCCCAGCATTTT

clone size: once
J gene: TRBJ1-2
D gene: -
V gene: TRBV7-9
CDR3 protein: CASSAQTVILYGYTF
CDR3 DNA: TGTGCCAGCAGCGCGCAGACAGTTATCCTATATGGCTACACCTTC

clone size: -
J gene: TRBJ2-1
D gene: TRBD2
V gene: TRBV5-8
CDR3 protein: CASTGGSLAGYNEQFF
CDR3 DNA: TGTGCCAGCACCGGGGGGAGTCTAGCGGGATACAATGAGCAGTTCTTC

clone size: -
J gene: TRBJ2-7
D gene: TRBD1
V gene: TRBV27
CDR3 protein: CASSFSAGGISYEQYF
CDR3 DNA: TGTGCCAGCAGTTTCTCCGCAGGGGGTATCTCCTACGAGCAGTACTTC

clone size: -
J gene: TRBJ1-2
D gene: TRBD1
V gene: TRBV13
CDR3 protein: CASSQKRQGDYGYTF
CDR3 DNA: TGTGCCAGCAGCCAAAAACGACAGGGGGACTATGGCTACACCTTC

clone size: -
J gene: TRBJ2-3
D gene: TRBD1
V gene: TRBV19
CDR3 protein: CASSISPGQAYTDTQYF
CDR3 DNA: TGTGCCAGTAGTATAAGCCCGGGACAGGCTTACACAGATACGCAGTATTTT

clone size: -
J gene: TRBJ2-3
D gene: -
V gene: TRBV9
CDR3 protein: CASSVAGGQRTDTQYF
CDR3 DNA: TGTGCCAGCAGCGTAGCGGGGGGACAACGCACAGATACGCAGTATTTT

clone size: -
J gene: TRBJ1-1
D gene: TRBD1
V gene: TRBV6-5
CDR3 protein: CASRRQGANTEAFF
CDR3 DNA: TGTGCCAGCAGGCGACAGGGGGCCAACACTGAAGCTTTCTTT

clone size: -
J gene: TRBJ2-7
D gene: TRBD2
V gene: TRBV27
CDR3 protein: CASSIRTSGSHEQYF
CDR3 DNA: TGTGCCAGCAGTATCCGGACTAGCGGGAGTCACGAGCAGTACTTC

clone size: -
J gene: TRBJ1-1
D gene: TRBD1
V gene: TRBV4-3
CDR3 protein: CASSQSRQGEPEAFF
CDR3 DNA: TGCGCCAGCAGCCAATCCCGACAGGGAGAACCTGAAGCTTTCTTT

clone size: -
J gene: TRBJ1-2
D gene: TRBD1
V gene: TRBV5-1
CDR3 protein: CASSPMTGKVGYTF
CDR3 DNA: TGCGCCAGCAGCCCGATGACAGGGAAGGTTGGCTACACCTTC